This TCR beta chain originates from a study of response to subunit inactivated influenza vaccine. General observations from the study: Few additional T cells are recruited per seasonal influenza vaccination, authors suggested.

Comment on this clonotype: Its matching antigen is unknown.

TCRdb fed the RT-PCR reads into MiXCR, producing one record per CDR3 protein. The data contain about 650,000 distinct CDR3 sequences, 15% to 18% of them seen just once; the ten biggest clones take up about 9.9%. The CDR3 has 17 residues. Trimming removed 6 bases from V and 2 bases from J; junction bases left unmatched: 15. J is TRBJ2-7 and V is TRBV12-3 or TRBV12-4, with 8 bases that match TRBD1. Material: PBMCs from blood, obtained about 12 days after vaccination. This receptor was identified in a man over 45 who received an inactivated influenza vaccine. The CDR3, as DNA: TGTGCCAGCAGCACCCTCCCCCGGGACAGGCCCACCTACGAGCAGTACTTC. Translation gives CASSTLPRDRPTYEQYF.